The present entry profiles one TCR beta chain with its context. Its cognate antigen is unknown. This specimen comes from a study of STAT5B mutations in CD4+ large granular lymphocyte leukemia. Study-wide points: The CD4+ versus CD8+ T-LGLL clonality difference may reflect limited sample size. No patients shared main leukemic clonotypes, though about 24% appeared at low frequency elsewhere.

Assay used: immunoSEQ multiplex PCR; TCRdb lists only in-frame clones, some missing. The sample yields 23,000 or so clones, less than 80% seen once. Between the trimmed V and J ends, which lost 6 bases and 2 bases, there was a span of 15 bases. The CDR3 totals 14 residues. CDR1 and CDR2 (germline): SGHKS, YYEKEE (reference sequence). Buffy coats from healthy blood donors served as controls. Sequencing was performed on CD4+ T cells from blood buffy coats. V is TRBV5-5 and J is TRBJ2-7; no firm D call. The receptor comes from a human donor in good health. CDR3 sequence: CASTSGHSAYEQYF. In DNA form, the CDR3 reads TGTGCCAGCACCTCGGGCCATTCAGCCTACGAGCAGTACTTC.